This T cell receptor (beta chain) was documented in a study of cytomegalovirus exposure and HLA in healthy donors. Study-wide findings and caveats: In a later analysis, the majority of CMV-associated beta chains seemingly showed HLA restriction. A later analysis reportedly found fewer N-insertions in an Asian-associated ancestry cluster than the approximately 660-donor mean. The authors listed 180 or so TCR beta chains as cytomegalovirus-associated.

For this clone: Its antigen is currently unknown.

Looked up from germline, CDR1 is SNHLY and CDR2 is FYNNEI. This CDR3 has 10 amino acids. V dropped 5 bases and J dropped 5 bases, with 3 bases sitting between them. The PCR made use of 60 Vbeta and 13 Jbeta primers. In the original analysis: Unique TCR beta chains totaled some 80 million in a later count, with around 11 million of them shared. The repertoire was sequenced with immunoSEQ multiplex PCR; TCRdb's copy has only in-frame clones and lacks some. The V and J calls and the clone size are those of that table, but D and trimming were determined from the DNA. The sample shows about 110,000 clones, 75% of them seen only once.

V is TRBV2 and J is TRBJ2-5; D uncertain. Sequenced sample: PBMCs. The sequence was collected from a male donor in good health and CMV-seropositive. This CDR3 is CASSLETQYF. In DNA, the CDR3 is TGTGCCAGCAGTCTGGAGACCCAGTACTTC.